This TCR beta chain was found in a study of shared clonotypes between healthy human individuals. Repertoires were generated with immunoSEQ multiplex PCR, while TCRdb's copy carries only in-frame clones and drops some. The sample lists some 1 million clones, about 70% occurring once. In this sample, this clone turned up once. This CDR3 comprises 13 residues. Per germline, CDR1 SGHTA and CDR2 FQGNSA. Trimming removed 6 bases at V and 5 bases at J, with 13 bases between. The clonotype was recovered from a young man in good health. The sequenced sample consisted of memory CD4+ T cells sorted from blood. The subset here: CD45RA-negative fraction. The chain couples TRBV7-2 to TRBJ2-5; either TRBD1 or TRBD2 may fit D (5 bases each). The CDR3 nucleotides are TGTGCCAGCAGTTCCATATGGGGGGAGACCCAGTACTTC. The encoded protein is CASSSIWGETQYF.